These T cell receptor beta chains were read from a single sample in a study of T cell changes during pregnancy in multiple sclerosis. Repertoires were generated with immunoSEQ multiplex PCR, while TCRdb's copy carries only in-frame clones and drops some. This sample carries about 100,000 clones, around nine tenths of them seen once, and the ten largest clones take roughly 1.2%. Sequences were derived from peripheral blood, sampled in the second trimester of pregnancy. The receptors here all came from a female donor with multiple sclerosis, enrolled in a pregnancy study. CDR3s include the opening cysteine and the closing phenylalanine or tryptophan. D genes are given only for firm matches. The size entry is marked missing in some rows and otherwise reads once, few, many or a size class.

size	V	D	J	DNA	CDR3
-	TRBV5-1	TRBD1	TRBJ1-1	TGCGCCAGCCACACTGACAGGGGCCTGAACACTGAAGCTTTCTTT	CASHTDRGLNTEAFF
once	TRBV11-2	TRBD1	TRBJ1-6	TGTGCCAGCAGCAAGGGGGCAGGGGAAGTGTCACCCCTCCACTTT	CASSKGAGEVSPLHF
-	TRBV6-1	TRBD2	TRBJ2-1	TGTGCCAGCAGGGCATCTAGCGGGAGGACGAATGAGCAGTTCTTC	CASRASSGRTNEQFF
-	TRBV7-6	-	TRBJ1-2	TGTGCCAGCAGCTCCTCGCCGGGGGTCGATGGCTACACCTTC	CASSSSPGVDGYTF
-	TRBV19	-	TRBJ1-5	TGTGCCAGTAGTAGGGCAGACGATCAGCCCCAGCATTTT	CASSRADDQPQHF
-	TRBV5-8	-	TRBJ2-2	TGTGCCAGCAGCATGGTCGTCAGGTCCGGGGAGCTGTTTTTT	CASSMVVRSGELFF
-	TRBV9	-	TRBJ2-3	TGTGCGAGCTCGGCGACTAGCACAGATACGCAGTATTTT	CASSATSTDTQYF
-	TRBV18	TRBD2	TRBJ2-7	TGTGCCAGCTCACCTGGGACTAGCGGGACCTACGAGCAGTACTTC	CASSPGTSGTYEQYF
-	TRBV7-6	-	TRBJ2-7	TGTGCCAGCAGTTCGGGGGACGGGTACGAGCAGTACTTC	CASSSGDGYEQYF
-	TRBV10-3	-	TRBJ1-2	TGTGCCATCGGGGGGGCCGGATACTATGGCTACACCTTC	CAIGGAGYYGYTF